This T cell receptor (beta chain) was profiled in a study of CD8+ T cells in alopecia areata. Study-level information: Tofacitinib exposure lasted 6 to 18 months, followed by 6 months off drug.

Extracted RNA was reverse transcribed into cDNA, the sequencing template. Clones were sequenced by immunoSEQ multiplex PCR, and TCRdb holds only the in-frame ones, with some missing. Of some 170,000 clones listed, 50% to 75% are singletons. The V gene's germline CDR1 is SGHAT and CDR2 FQNNGV. The CDR3 consists of 17 residues. V lost 1 base and J 4 bases, leaving 19 bases between the germline ends. The study, taken as a whole, reports: Scalp and blood samples kept many expanded lesional clones throughout tofacitinib.

The treatment: oral pan-JAK inhibitor, 5-10 mg twice daily. A remark on this clone: Its antigen is unknown.

The clonotype comes from a human donor with alopecia areata. This chain links TRBV11-2 with TRBJ1-2, with D perhaps TRBD1 (5 bases). The sample here was CD4+ T cells sorted from blood, taken between weeks 55 and 70, from a patient treated with tofacitinib. The CDR3 here is CASSLVSAGRATYGYTF. The CDR3 DNA follows: TGTGCCAGCAGCTTAGTATCGGCGGGCAGGGCCACCTATGGCTACACCTTC. Variable domain in full (rest from reference TRBV11-2 and TRBJ1-2): EAGVAQSPRYKIIEKRQSVAFWCNPISGHATLYWYQQILGQGPKLLIQFQNNGVVDDSQLPKDRFSAERLKGVDSTLKIQPAKLEDSAVYLCASSLVSAGRATYGYTFGSGTRLTVV.